Listed below are T cell receptor beta chains from one sample, sequenced in a study of blood T cell repertoires in COVID-19. Using immunoSEQ multiplex PCR, the repertoire was profiled, and TCRdb retains in-frame clones only, with some absent. The sample lists nearly 50,000 clones, around 84% occurring once. The sequencing input was peripheral blood. The receptor source for this set is an elderly woman with COVID-19, enrolled during active disease. Each CDR3 is given without its conserved first and last residue.

j_call v_call cdr3_aa
TRBJ1-1 TRBV7-3 ASSADRQNTEAF
TRBJ2-1 TRBV6-5 ASSFGGNEQF
TRBJ2-1 TRBV7-2 ASSPPGGLAGEGHEQF
TRBJ2-7 TRBV6-1 ASSAGGVGIFKAQY
TRBJ1-2 TRBV5-4 ASSLGARISYGYT
TRBJ2-7 TRBV27 ASGRTGTGEDEQY
TRBJ2-2 TRBV30 AWGDYTGELF
TRBJ1-2 TRBV18 ASSPPRQNDHYGYT
TRBJ2-7 TRBV28 ASSLSGTRGPY
TRBJ2-5 TRBV7-3 ASRLSGGAKETQY
TRBJ1-1 TRBV11-3 ASSLERGRTEAF
TRBJ1-3 TRBV28 ASSSPRKAGTGNTIY
TRBJ1-4 TRBV30 AWRAGDRGGEKLF
TRBJ2-1 TRBV6-5 ASSYSGTRNNEQF
TRBJ1-1 TRBV27 ASSLGQGNTEAF
TRBJ2-7 TRBV5-1 ASSFAGTGGHEQY
TRBJ2-5 TRBV24-1 ATGRSDRGAETQY
TRBJ1-3 TRBV18 ASSPTGIISGNTIY
TRBJ1-2 TRBV29-1 SAAEGQHGYT
TRBJ2-7 TRBV4-1 ASSQESTAGPYEQY
TRBJ2-7 TRBV6-6 ASSSGTTYEQY
TRBJ1-2 TRBV15 ATSNPGQLNYGYT
TRBJ2-1 TRBV27 ASRISGVPFTGSYNEQF
TRBJ2-2 TRBV27 ASSSLLLAGNTGELF
TRBJ2-7 TRBV9 ASSADLIGRGLHEQY
TRBJ2-1 TRBV18 ASSLSGTYNEQF
TRBJ1-2 TRBV18 ASSPTPDRRYGYT
TRBJ2-2 TRBV6-5 ASSYLAGTNTGELF
TRBJ2-3 TRBV10-3 AIRGTSGQIRTQY
TRBJ1-2 TRBV5-6 ASIDERAKRDGYT
TRBJ2-7 TRBV4-2 ASSQAPGGSSGGYEQY
TRBJ2-3 TRBV6-4 ASSPLAGTTDTQY
TRBJ1-1 TRBV6-2/TRBV6-3 ASSYSRDWRLKDTEAF
TRBJ1-5 TRBV3-1/TRBV3-2 ASSQGQYQPQH
TRBJ2-7 TRBV5-1 ASSPRTGGLYPYEQY
TRBJ2-3 TRBV24-1 ATSKGLAGGPSTDTQY
TRBJ2-7 TRBV18 ASSRDRSTYEQY
TRBJ2-7 TRBV7-2 ASSLERRYEQY
TRBJ2-7 TRBV15 ATSRDREGEQY
TRBJ1-2 TRBV4-1 ASSQDRGRSYGYT
TRBJ2-5 TRBV2 ASSDRLAGEETQY
TRBJ2-7 TRBV20-1 SASQLLPGQASYEQY
TRBJ2-7 TRBV3-1/TRBV3-2 ASSHSRGGREQY
TRBJ2-5 TRBV7-2 ASSAPGADQETQY
TRBJ2-7 TRBV5-8 ASSRSTGYYEQY
TRBJ1-3 TRBV19 ASSGRTSGNTIY
TRBJ2-3 TRBV2 ASSGGQGDTQY
TRBJ2-7 TRBV6-6 ASSYSRDKRYEQY
TRBJ1-6 TRBV15 ATSREGHDSPLH
TRBJ2-7 TRBV11-3 ASSLTDSPSYEQY
TRBJ2-3 TRBV18 ASSPSADTQY
TRBJ1-4 TRBV5-1 ASSLEPSLNRGRHEKLF
TRBJ2-5 TRBV10-3 AVGQGTSQETQY
TRBJ1-1 TRBV29-1 SVEVWGGQGNEAF
TRBJ1-1 TRBV6-6 ASSYGNRGNTEAF
TRBJ1-4 TRBV19 ASSIRHRGTNEKLF
TRBJ1-4 TRBV2 ASSEERSDKS
TRBJ2-2 TRBV4-1 ASVRMGTGRNTGELF
TRBJ2-3 TRBV29-1 SVGRQALGTDTQY
TRBJ2-7 TRBV19 ASSSIGTGTYEQY